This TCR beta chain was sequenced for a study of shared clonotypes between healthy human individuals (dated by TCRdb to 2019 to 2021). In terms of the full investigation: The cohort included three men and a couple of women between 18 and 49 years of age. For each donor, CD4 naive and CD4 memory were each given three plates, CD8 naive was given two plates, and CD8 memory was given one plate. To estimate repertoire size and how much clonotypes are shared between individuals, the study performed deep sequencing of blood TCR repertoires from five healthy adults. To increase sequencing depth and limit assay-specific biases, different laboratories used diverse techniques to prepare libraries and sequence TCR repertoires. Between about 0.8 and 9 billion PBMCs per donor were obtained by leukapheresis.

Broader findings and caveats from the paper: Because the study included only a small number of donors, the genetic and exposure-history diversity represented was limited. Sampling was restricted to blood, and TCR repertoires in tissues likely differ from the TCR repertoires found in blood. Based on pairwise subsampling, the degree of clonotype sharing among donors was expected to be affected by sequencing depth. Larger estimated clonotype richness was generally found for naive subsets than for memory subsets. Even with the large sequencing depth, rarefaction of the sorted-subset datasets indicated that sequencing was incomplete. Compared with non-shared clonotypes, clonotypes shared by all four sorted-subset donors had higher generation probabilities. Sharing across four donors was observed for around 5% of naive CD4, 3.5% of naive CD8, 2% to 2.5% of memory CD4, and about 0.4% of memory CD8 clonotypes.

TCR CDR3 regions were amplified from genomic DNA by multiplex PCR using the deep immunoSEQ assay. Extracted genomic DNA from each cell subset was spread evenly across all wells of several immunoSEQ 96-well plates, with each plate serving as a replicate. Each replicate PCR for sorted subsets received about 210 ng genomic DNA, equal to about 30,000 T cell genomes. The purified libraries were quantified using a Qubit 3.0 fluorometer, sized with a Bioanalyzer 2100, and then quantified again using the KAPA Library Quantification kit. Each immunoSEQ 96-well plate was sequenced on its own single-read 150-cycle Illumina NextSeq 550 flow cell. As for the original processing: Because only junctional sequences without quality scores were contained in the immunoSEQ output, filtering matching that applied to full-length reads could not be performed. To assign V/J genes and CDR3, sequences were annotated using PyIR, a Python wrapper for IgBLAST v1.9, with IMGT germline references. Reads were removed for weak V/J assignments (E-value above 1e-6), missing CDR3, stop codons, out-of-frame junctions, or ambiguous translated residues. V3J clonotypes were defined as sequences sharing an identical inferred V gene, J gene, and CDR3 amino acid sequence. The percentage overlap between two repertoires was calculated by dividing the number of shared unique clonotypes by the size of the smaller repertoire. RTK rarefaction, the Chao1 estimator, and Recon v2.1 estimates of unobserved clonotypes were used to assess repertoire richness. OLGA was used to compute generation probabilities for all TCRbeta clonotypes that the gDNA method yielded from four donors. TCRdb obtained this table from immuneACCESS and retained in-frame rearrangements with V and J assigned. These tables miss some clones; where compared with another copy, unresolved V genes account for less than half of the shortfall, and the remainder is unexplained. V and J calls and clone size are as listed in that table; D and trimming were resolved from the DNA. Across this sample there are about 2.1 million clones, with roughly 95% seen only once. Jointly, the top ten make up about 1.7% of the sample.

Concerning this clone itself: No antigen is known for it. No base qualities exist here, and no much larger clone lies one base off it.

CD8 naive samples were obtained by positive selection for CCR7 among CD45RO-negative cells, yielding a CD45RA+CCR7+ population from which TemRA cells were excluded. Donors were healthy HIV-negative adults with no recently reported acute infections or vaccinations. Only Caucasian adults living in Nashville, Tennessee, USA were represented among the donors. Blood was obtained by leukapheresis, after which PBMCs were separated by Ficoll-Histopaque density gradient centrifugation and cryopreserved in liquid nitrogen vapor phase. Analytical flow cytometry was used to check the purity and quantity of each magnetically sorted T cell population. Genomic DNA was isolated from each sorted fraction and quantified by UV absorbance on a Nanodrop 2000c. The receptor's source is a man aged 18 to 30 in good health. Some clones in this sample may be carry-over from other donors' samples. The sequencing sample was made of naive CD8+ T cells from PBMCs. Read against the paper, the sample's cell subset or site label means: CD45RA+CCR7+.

The sequenced DNA: TGTGCCAGCAGTTTGATGCTGACGAGCTCTGGAAACACCATATATTTT. This codes for CASSLMLTSSGNTIYF. The sequence links TRBV28 to TRBJ1-3; the D gene is unclear. V is pared back by 3 bases and J by 0 bases, with 12 bases lying between the germline termini. CDR1 and CDR2 (MDHEN, SYDVKM) derive from the germline V gene. Spanning cysteine to phenylalanine, the CDR3 consists of 16 amino acids. The only DNA kept is the CDR3, 48 bases in frame from the first base.